The present entry profiles one TCR beta chain with its context. The sample comes from a study of siplizumab effects on memory and regulatory T cells. Germline-derived CDR1 and CDR2 are SGHTA and FQGNSA. The CDR3 covers 15 residues. The junction had 7 bases not matched to a gene; V was cut back by 2 bases and J by 3 bases. The method was immunoSEQ multiplex PCR; TCRdb's version includes in-frame clones alone and lacks a portion of them. The sample carries about 100,000 clones, around 94% recorded once. This receptor was obtained from a human donor in good health. This rearrangement joins TRBV7-2 to TRBJ2-7; 7 bases are shared with TRBD2. The specimen sequenced was Tregs sorted from blood. DNA of the CDR3: TGTGCCAGCAGCTTACGCGGGAGTTTTCTCTACGAGCAGTACTTC. Its translation is CASSLRGSFLYEQYF.